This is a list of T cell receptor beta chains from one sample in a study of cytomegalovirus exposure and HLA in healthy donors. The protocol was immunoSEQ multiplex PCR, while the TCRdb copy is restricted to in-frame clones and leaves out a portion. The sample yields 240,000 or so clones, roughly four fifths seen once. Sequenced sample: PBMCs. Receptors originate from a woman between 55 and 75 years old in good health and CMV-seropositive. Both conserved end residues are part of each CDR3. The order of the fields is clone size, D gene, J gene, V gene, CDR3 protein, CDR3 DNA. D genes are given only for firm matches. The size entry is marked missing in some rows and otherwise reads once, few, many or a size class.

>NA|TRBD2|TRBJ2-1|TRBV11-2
CASSPPASGTNEQFF
TGTGCCAGCAGCCCCCCGGCTAGCGGGACAAATGAGCAGTTCTTC
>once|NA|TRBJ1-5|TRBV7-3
CASSPNRTSSNQPQHF
TGTGCCAGCAGCCCGAACAGGACCTCTAGCAATCAGCCCCAGCATTTT
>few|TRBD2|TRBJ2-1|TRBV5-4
CASSPSGRDGNEQFF
TGTGCCAGCAGCCCCAGCGGGAGAGACGGAAATGAGCAGTTCTTC
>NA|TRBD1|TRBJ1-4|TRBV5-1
CASSLGQGAEKLFF
TGCGCCAGCAGCTTGGGACAGGGGGCGGAAAAACTGTTTTTT
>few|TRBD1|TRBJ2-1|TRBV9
CASSAGDREQFF
TGTGCCAGCAGCGCAGGGGACAGAGAGCAGTTCTTC
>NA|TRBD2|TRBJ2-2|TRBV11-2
CASSGTSGRGSTGELFF
TGTGCCAGCAGTGGGACTAGCGGGAGGGGGAGCACCGGGGAGCTGTTTTTT
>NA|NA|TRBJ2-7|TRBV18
CASSIGGAHYEQYF
TGTGCCAGCTCTATCGGGGGTGCTCATTACGAGCAGTACTTC
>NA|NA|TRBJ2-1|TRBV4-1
CASSQGGQTRYNEQFF
TGCGCCAGCAGCCAAGGCGGCCAGACTAGATACAATGAGCAGTTCTTC
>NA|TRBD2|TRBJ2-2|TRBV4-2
CASSHITGGDTGELFF
TGTGCCAGCAGCCATATCACCGGGGGGGACACCGGGGAGCTGTTTTTT
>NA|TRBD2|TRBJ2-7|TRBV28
CASGRLAGQHEQYF
TGTGCCAGCGGACGACTAGCGGGTCAACACGAGCAGTACTTC
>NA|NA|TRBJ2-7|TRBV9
CASSVDGTLSYEQYF
TGTGCCAGCAGCGTCGACGGGACACTCTCCTACGAGCAGTACTTC
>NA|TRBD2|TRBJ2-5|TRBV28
CASSPWAGGQGGQETQYF
TGTGCCAGCAGCCCTTGGGCGGGAGGGCAGGGAGGCCAAGAGACCCAGTACTTC
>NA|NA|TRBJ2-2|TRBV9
CASSAHTGELFF
TGTGCCAGCAGCGCTCACACCGGGGAGCTGTTTTTT
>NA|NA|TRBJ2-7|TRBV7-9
CASSLVRSEQYF
TGTGCCAGCAGCTTAGTGAGGTCCGAGCAGTACTTC
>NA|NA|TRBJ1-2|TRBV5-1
CASSFDSPYGYTF
TGCGCCAGCAGCTTTGACAGCCCCTATGGCTACACCTTC
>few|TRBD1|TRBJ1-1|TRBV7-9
CSSSLDRGEAFF
TGTTCCAGCAGCCTAGACAGGGGCGAAGCTTTCTTT
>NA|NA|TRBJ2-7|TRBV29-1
CSAAGTPVGSYEQYF
TGCAGCGCCGCCGGGACACCGGTTGGCTCCTACGAGCAGTACTTC
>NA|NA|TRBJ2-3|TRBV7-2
CASSSRTDTQYF
TGTGCCAGCAGCTCCAGGACAGATACGCAGTATTTT
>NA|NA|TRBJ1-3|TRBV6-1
CASSEHSYGNTIYF
TGTGCCAGCAGTGAACACAGCTACGGAAACACCATATATTTT
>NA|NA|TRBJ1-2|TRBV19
CASSIVGLTYGYTF
TGTGCCAGTAGTATAGTCGGTCTTACCTATGGCTACACCTTC
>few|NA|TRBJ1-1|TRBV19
CASSIEGRGTEAFF
TGTGCCAGTAGTATTGAAGGGAGAGGCACTGAAGCTTTCTTT
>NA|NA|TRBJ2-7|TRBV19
CASSTDRTYEQYF
TGTGCCAGTAGTACTGACAGGACCTACGAGCAGTACTTC
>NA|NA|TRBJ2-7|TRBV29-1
CSVSGTSPYEQYF
TGCAGCGTTTCCGGGACATCCCCCTACGAGCAGTACTTC
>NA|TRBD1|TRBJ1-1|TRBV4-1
CASRTDRGAEAFF
TGCGCCAGCAGGACCGACAGGGGAGCTGAAGCTTTCTTT
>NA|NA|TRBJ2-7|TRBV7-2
CASSLLGRGSYEQYF
TGTGCCAGCAGCTTATTGGGTAGGGGAAGCTACGAGCAGTACTTC
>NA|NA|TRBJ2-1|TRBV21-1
CDGGGRLAGESYNEQFF
TGTGACGGCGGAGGGCGGCTAGCGGGAGAATCCTACAATGAGCAGTTCTTC
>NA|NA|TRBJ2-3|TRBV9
CASSVVEGTDTQYF
TGTGCCAGCAGCGTAGTGGAGGGAACAGATACGCAGTATTTT
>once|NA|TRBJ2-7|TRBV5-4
CASSTAYEQYF
TGTGCCAGCAGCACGGCCTACGAGCAGTACTTC
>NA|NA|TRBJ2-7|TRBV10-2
CASRGGTYSYEQYF
TGCGCCAGCAGAGGCGGGACTTATAGCTACGAGCAGTACTTC
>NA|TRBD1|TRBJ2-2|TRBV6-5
CASSSRQGGGGELFF
TGTGCCAGCAGCAGCCGACAGGGGGGGGGCGGGGAGCTGTTTTTT
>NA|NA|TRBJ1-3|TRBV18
CASSLKQMTSASENTIYF
TGTGCCAGCTCACTGAAACAGATGACATCTGCCTCAGAAAACACCATATATTTT
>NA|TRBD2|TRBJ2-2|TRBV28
CASRLAGSTGELFF
TGTGCCAGCAGACTAGCGGGAAGCACCGGGGAGCTGTTTTTT
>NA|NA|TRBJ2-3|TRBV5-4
CASSVGGITTDTQYF
TGTGCCAGCAGCGTAGGAGGTATCACCACAGATACGCAGTATTTT
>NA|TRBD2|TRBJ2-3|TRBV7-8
CASSLNGLATQYF
TGTGCCAGCAGCTTAAATGGACTAGCTACGCAGTATTTT
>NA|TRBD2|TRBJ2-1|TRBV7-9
CASSLDLAGQFF
TGTGCCAGCAGCTTAGACCTAGCGGGGCAGTTCTTC
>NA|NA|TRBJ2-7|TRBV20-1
CSARGQYEQYF
TGCAGTGCTAGAGGACAGTACGAGCAGTACTTC
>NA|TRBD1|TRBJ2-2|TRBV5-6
CASSPGQGQTGELFF
TGTGCCAGCAGCCCTGGACAGGGACAAACCGGGGAGCTGTTTTTT
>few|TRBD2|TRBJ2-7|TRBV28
CASPPPGGSYEQYF
TGTGCCAGCCCCCCCCCGGGGGGCTCCTACGAGCAGTACTTC
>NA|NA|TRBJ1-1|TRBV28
CASSFMGSRENTEAFF
TGTGCCAGCAGTTTTATGGGGTCACGGGAGAACACTGAAGCTTTCTTT
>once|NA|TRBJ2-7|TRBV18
CASSLLPNREPHEQYF
TGTGCCAGCTCACTTCTCCCGAACAGGGAGCCCCACGAGCAGTACTTC
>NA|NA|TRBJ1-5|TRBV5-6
CASSNSNSNQPQHF
TGTGCCAGCAGCAACAGCAATAGCAATCAGCCCCAGCATTTT
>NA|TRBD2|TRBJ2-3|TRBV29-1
CSVDSGIFTDTQYF
TGCAGCGTTGATAGCGGGATCTTCACGGATACGCAGTATTTT
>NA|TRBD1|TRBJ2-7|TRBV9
CASSTLTGDHEQYF
TGTGCCAGCAGCACCTTGACAGGGGACCACGAGCAGTACTTC
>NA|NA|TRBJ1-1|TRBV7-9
CASSKAGATEAFF
TGTGCCAGCAGCAAAGCAGGGGCCACTGAAGCTTTCTTT
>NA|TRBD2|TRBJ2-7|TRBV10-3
CAIRGGTSGRVSYEQYF
TGTGCCATCAGGGGCGGGACTAGCGGGAGGGTCTCCTACGAGCAGTACTTC
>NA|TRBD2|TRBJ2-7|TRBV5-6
CASSSGLAGRREQYF
TGTGCCAGCAGTTCGGGACTAGCGGGACGACGAGAGCAGTACTTC
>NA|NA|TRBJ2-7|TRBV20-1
CSAAGRLEQYF
TGCAGTGCCGCTGGGCGCCTCGAGCAGTACTTC
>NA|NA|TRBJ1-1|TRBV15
CATSRSQGMNTEAFF
TGTGCCACCAGCAGATCTCAGGGCATGAACACTGAAGCTTTCTTT